These 10 T cell receptor beta chains originate from one sample sequenced in a study of T cells after posttransplantation cyclophosphamide. The data were produced by immunoSEQ multiplex PCR, yet TCRdb's version contains in-frame clones alone and is incomplete. This table has some 54,000 clones, 85% to 95% appearing once. Material: PBMCs. Receptor source: a woman aged 25 to 39 in good health and a related stem cell transplant donor.

A few counts support this clone. The same CDR3 also results from other DNA sequences found in this sample. The chain joins TRBV19 to TRBJ1-2, with D possibly matching TRBD1 (6 bases). This CDR3 is 14 amino acids long. From germline, CDR1 is LNHDA and CDR2 SQIVND (reference sequence). V shed 9 bases and J shed 2 bases, with 16 bases lying between them. Written as DNA, the CDR3 is TGTGCCAGCTCGCCACCCACAGGGAACTATGGCTACACCTTC. It yields the protein CASSPPTGNYGYTF.

V usage is TRBV4-1 and J usage is TRBJ1-5; no clear D gene. V was cut by 1 base and J by 2 bases, with 21 bases left in between. The CDR3 is made up of 19 amino acids. The V gene's germline CDR1 is MGHRA and CDR2 YSYEKL. The CDR3 coding sequence is TGCGCCAGCAGCCAAGTATCCGGGGAACTTCTTTATGGCAATCAGCCCCAGCATTTT. Translation gives CASSQVSGELLYGNQPQHF.

V and J are TRBV30 and TRBJ1-4; 8 nucleotides align to TRBD1. Germline CDR1 GTSNPN, CDR2 SVGIG (reference sequence). V was clipped by 5 bases and J by 8 bases; unmatched bases: 7. This CDR3 is built from 13 residues. For the CDR3, the DNA is TGTGCCTGGGGCAGGGGGCGCAGAGAAAAACTGTTTTTT. As protein: CAWGRGRREKLFF.

The chain carries TRBV19 and TRBJ1-1; TRBD1 aligns across 7 bases. The V gene's germline CDR1 is LNHDA and CDR2 SQIVND (reference sequence). This CDR3 is 14 amino acids long. V was pared by 4 bases and J by 6 bases, with 8 bases of the junction left unmatched. As DNA, the CDR3 is TGTGCCAGTAGTACCGTGACAGGGTCCGCTGAAGCTTTCTTT. Translated: CASSTVTGSAEAFF. Looking up the rest from reference TRBV19 and TRBJ1-1 gives the full variable domain: DGGITQSPKYLFRKEGQNVTLSCEQNLNHDAMYWYRQDPGQGLRLIYYSQIVNDFQKGDIAEGYSVSREKKESFPLTVTSAQKNPTAFYLCASSTVTGSAEAFFGQGTRLTVV.

This chain links TRBV30 with TRBJ1-2; tentatively, D is TRBD1 (5 bases). CDR1 is GTSNPN and CDR2 is SVGIG in the germline V gene (reference sequence). The V end was cut by 4 bases, the J end by 4 bases, with 7 bases between. This CDR3 is 11 amino acids long. CDR3: CAWTTGYGYTF. The CDR3 DNA sequence: TGTGCCTGGACAACAGGCTATGGCTACACCTTC.

The chain combines TRBV4-1 with TRBJ1-1, with D possibly matching TRBD1 (5 bases). V was pared by 3 bases and J by 0 bases, with 14 bases between. CDR3 size: 16 residues. Germline assignment: CDR1 MGHRA and CDR2 YSYEKL. CDR3 nucleotide sequence: TGCGCCAGCAGCCAGACCCCAGGGCCCATGAACACTGAAGCTTTCTTT. Protein: CASSQTPGPMNTEAFF.

This clone was recorded once. J is TRBJ2-7 and V is TRBV18, with 10 bases fitting TRBD1. The CDR3 consists of 14 residues. Per the germline V gene, CDR1 is KGHSH and CDR2 is LQKENI. V lost 1 base, J lost 5 bases, and 2 bases stayed unmatched. DNA of the CDR3: TGTGCCAGCTCACCACGGGACAGGGGTAACGAGCAGTACTTC. This gives the protein CASSPRDRGNEQYF.

This sequence joins TRBV5-6 and TRBJ2-5; 8 bases agree with TRBD2. The CDR3 runs 14 residues. Germline CDR1 and CDR2: SGHDT and YYEEEE. The trim removed 7 bases at V and 2 bases at J, leaving 7 bases unmatched. The CDR3 bases are TGTGCCAGCTCTCGGGGGGGCAGACAAGAGACCCAGTACTTC. Translation gives CASSRGGRQETQYF.

V is TRBV5-6 and J is TRBJ2-5; the D gene is possibly TRBD2 (6 bases). Germline values: CDR1 SGHDT, CDR2 YYEEEE. The CDR3 has 13 amino acids. The ends were cut back, 0 bases at V and 6 bases at J, with 9 bases in the middle. The CDR3 DNA reads as TGTGCCAGCAGCTTGGCACTAGCTAAGACCCAGTACTTC. Translating it yields CASSLALAKTQYF.

V and J are TRBV6-1 and TRBJ2-3; 9 positions agree with TRBD1. Germline V gene data show CDR1 as MNHNS and CDR2 as SASEGT. With 6 bases clipped from V and 5 bases from J, the junction kept 6 bases outside the gene matches. This CDR3 region has 14 residues. The chain's CDR3 is CASRFTGGEDTQYF. CDR3 DNA sequence: TGTGCCAGCAGATTTACAGGGGGCGAAGATACGCAGTATTTT.